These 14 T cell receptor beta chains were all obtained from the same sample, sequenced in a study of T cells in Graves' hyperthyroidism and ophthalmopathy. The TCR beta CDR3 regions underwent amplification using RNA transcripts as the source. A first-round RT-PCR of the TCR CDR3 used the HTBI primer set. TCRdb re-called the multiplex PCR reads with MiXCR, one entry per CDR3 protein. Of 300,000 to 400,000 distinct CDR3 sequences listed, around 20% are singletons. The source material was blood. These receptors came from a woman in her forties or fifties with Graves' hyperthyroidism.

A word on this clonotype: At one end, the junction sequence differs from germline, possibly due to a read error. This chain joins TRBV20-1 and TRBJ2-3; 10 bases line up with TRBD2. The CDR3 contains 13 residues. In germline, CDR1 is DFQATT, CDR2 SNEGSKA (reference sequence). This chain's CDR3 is CGASPSGSDTQYF. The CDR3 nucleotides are TGCGGTGCTAGTCCTAGCGGGAGCGATACGCAGTATTTT.

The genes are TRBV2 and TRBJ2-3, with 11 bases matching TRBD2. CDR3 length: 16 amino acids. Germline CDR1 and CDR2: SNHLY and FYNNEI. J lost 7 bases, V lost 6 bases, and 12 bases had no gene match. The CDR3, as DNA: TGTGCCAGCAGGAGCATAGCGGGAGGGCCGCGGCATACGCAGTATTTT. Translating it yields CASRSIAGGPRHTQYF.

CDR3 coding DNA: TGCGCCAGCAGCTTGAACCCGGGTGGGGCCAACGTCCTGACTTTC. Its protein product is CASSLNPGGANVLTF. The chain carries TRBV5-1 and TRBJ2-6; D unclear. Germline values: CDR1 SGHRS, CDR2 YFSETQ. The CDR3 has 15 residues. Trimming pared 1 base from V and 3 bases from J, leaving 8 bases between.

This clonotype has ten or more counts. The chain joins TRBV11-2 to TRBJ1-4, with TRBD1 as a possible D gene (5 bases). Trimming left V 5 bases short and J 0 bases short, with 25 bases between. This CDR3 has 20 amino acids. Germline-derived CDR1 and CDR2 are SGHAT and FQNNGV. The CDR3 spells CASSPITGTGRLATNEKLFF. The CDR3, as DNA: TGTGCCAGCAGCCCCATAACCGGGACGGGCCGGCTTGCAACTAATGAAAAACTGTTTTTT.

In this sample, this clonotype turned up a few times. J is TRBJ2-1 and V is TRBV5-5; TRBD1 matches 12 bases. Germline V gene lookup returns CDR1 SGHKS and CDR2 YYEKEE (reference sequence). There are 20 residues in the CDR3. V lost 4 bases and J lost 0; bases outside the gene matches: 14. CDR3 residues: CASSPRPGTGGSGSYNEQFF. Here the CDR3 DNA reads TGTGCCAGCAGCCCCCGCCCCGGGACAGGGGGCTCGGGCTCCTACAATGAGCAGTTCTTC.

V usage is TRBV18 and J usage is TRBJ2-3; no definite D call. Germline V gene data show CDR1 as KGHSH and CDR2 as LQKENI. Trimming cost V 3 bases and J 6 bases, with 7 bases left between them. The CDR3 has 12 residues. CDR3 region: CASSPSIDTQYF. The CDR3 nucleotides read TGTGCCAGCTCACCCTCCATCGATACGCAGTATTTT. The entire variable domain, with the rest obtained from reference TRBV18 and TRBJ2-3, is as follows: NAGVMQNPRHLVRRRGQEARLRCSPMKGHSHVYWYRQLPEEGLKFMVYLQKENIIDESGMPKERFSAEFPKEGPSILRIQQVVRGDSAAYFCASSPSIDTQYFGPGTRLTVL.

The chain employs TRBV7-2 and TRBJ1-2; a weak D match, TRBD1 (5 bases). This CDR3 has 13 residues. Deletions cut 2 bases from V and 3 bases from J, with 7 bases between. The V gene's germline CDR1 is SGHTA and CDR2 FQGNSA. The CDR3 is CASSLLGDYGYTF. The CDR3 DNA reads TGTGCCAGCAGCTTATTGGGGGACTATGGCTACACCTTC.

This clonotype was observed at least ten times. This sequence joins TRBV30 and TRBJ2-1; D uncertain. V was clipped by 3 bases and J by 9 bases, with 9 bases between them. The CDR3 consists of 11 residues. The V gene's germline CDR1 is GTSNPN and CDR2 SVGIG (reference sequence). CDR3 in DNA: TGTGCCTGGAGCGGAGCTACTGAGCAGTTCTTC. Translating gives CAWSGATEQFF.

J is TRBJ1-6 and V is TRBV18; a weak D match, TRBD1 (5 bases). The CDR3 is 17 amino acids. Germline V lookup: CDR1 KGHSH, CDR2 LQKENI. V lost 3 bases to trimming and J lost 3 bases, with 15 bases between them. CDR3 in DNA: TGTGCCAGCTCACCGAGCCCCACAGACAGCTATAATTCACCCCTCCACTTT. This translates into CASSPSPTDSYNSPLHF. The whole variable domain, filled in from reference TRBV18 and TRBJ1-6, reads NAGVMQNPRHLVRRRGQEARLRCSPMKGHSHVYWYRQLPEEGLKFMVYLQKENIIDESGMPKERFSAEFPKEGPSILRIQQVVRGDSAAYFCASSPSPTDSYNSPLHFGNGTRLTVT.

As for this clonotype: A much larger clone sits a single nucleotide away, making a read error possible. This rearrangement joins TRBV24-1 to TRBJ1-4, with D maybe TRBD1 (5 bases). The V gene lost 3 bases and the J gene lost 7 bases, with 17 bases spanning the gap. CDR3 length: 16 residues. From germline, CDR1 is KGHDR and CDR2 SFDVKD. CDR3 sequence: CATSDGRRGIGEKLFF. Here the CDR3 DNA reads TGTGCCACCAGTGATGGAAGGAGGGGCATTGGTGAAAAACTGTTTTTT.

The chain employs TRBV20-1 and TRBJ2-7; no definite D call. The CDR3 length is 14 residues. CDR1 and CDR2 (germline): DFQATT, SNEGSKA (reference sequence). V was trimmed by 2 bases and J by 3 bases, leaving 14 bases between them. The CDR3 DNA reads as TGCAGTGCTAGAATTCAATCTTCAGTCTACGAGCAGTACTTC. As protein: CSARIQSSVYEQYF.

The CDR3 DNA reads TGCGCCAGCAGCTTGGACAGGGGCCTCTATGGCTACACCTTC. It translates to CASSLDRGLYGYTF. The chain recombines TRBV5-1 with TRBJ1-2, with 7 bases that match TRBD1. This CDR3 contains 14 residues. With 0 bases clipped from V and 4 bases from J, the junction kept 3 bases outside the gene matches. From germline, CDR1 is SGHRS and CDR2 YFSETQ. The full variable domain, completed using reference TRBV5-1 and TRBJ1-2, is KAGVTQTPRYLIKTRGQQVTLSCSPISGHRSVSWYQQTPGQGLQFLFEYFSETQRNKGNFPGRFSGRQFSNSRSEMNVSTLELGDSALYLCASSLDRGLYGYTFGSGTRLTVV.

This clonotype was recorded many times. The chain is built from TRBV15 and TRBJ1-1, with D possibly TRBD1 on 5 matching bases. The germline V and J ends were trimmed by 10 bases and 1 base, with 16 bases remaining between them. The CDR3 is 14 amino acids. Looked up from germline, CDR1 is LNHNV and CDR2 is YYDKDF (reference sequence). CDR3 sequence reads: CASGLGVQNTEAFF. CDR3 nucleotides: TGTGCCAGCGGGTTGGGGGTTCAGAACACTGAAGCTTTCTTT. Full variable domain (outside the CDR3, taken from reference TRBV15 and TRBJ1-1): DAMVIQNPRYQVTQFGKPVTLSCSQTLNHNVMYWYQQKSSQAPKLLFHYYDKDFNNEADTPDNFQSRRPNTSFCFLDIRSPGLGDTAMYLCASGLGVQNTEAFFGQGTRLTVV.

In nucleotides, the CDR3 is TGCAGTGCTAGAGTGACTAGCGGGAGGGAGTCCTACAATGAGCAGTTCTTC. This gives the protein CSARVTSGRESYNEQFF. The rearrangement uses TRBV20-1 and TRBJ2-1; 14 bases are a match to TRBD2. The CDR3 contains 17 residues. Germline loops: CDR1 DFQATT, CDR2 SNEGSKA (reference sequence). Trimming took 1 base from V and 1 from J; bases not matched to a gene: 3.